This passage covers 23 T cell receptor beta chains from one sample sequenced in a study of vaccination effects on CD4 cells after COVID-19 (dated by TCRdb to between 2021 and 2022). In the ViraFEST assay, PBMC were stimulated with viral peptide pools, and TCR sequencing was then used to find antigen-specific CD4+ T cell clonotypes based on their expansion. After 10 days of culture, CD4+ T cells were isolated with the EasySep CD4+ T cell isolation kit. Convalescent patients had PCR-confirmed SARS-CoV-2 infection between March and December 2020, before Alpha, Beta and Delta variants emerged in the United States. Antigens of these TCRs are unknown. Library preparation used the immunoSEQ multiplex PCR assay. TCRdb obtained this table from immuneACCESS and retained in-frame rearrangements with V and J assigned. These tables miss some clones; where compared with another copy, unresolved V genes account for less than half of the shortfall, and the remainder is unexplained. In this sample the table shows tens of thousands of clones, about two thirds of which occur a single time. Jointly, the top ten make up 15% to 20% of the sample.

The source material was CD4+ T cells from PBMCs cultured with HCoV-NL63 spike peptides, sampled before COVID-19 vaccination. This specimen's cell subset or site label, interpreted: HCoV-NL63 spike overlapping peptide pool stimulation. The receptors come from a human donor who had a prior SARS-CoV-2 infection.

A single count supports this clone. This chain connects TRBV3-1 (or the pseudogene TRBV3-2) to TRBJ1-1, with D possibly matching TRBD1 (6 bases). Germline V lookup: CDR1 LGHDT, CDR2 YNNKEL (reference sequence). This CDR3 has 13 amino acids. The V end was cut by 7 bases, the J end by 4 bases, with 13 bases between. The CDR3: CASTRDMSTEAFF. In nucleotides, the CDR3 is TGTGCCAGCACCCGGGACATGAGCACTGAAGCTTTCTTT.

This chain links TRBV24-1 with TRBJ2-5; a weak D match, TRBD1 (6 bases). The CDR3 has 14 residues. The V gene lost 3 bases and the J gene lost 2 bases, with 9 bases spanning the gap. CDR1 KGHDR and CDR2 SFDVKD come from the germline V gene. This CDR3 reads CATSDAGTQETQYF. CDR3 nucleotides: TGTGCCACCAGTGATGCCGGGACACAAGAGACCCAGTACTTC.

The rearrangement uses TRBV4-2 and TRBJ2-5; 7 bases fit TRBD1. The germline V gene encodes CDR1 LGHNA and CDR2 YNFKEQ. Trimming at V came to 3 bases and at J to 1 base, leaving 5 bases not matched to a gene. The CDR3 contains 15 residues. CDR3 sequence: CASSHGQAVQETQYF. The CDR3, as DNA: TGTGCCAGCAGCCACGGACAGGCCGTCCAAGAGACCCAGTACTTC.

The CDR3 bases are TGTGCCAGCAGCTTTTCATCGCAAGGCGAGCAGTACTTC. Amino acids: CASSFSSQGEQYF. The rearrangement links TRBV7-2 to TRBJ2-7; D unresolved. V was pared by 3 bases and J by 6 bases, with 12 bases between. Germline CDR1 and CDR2: SGHTA and FQGNSA. The CDR3 totals 13 residues.

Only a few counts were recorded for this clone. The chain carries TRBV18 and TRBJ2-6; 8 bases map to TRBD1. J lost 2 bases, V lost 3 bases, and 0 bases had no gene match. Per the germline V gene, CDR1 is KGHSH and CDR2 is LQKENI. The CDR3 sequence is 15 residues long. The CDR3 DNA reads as TGTGCCAGCTCACCGACAGGGGCTGGGGCCAACGTCCTGACTTTC. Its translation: CASSPTGAGANVLTF.

The CDR3, as DNA: TGTGCCAGCAGCTTGGCCGGGGTTTCTGGAAACACCATATATTTT. It is translated as CASSLAGVSGNTIYF. V gene TRBV5-6 combines with J gene TRBJ1-3; D remains ambiguous. The ends were cut back, 0 bases at V and 1 base at J, with 8 bases in the middle. This CDR3 spans 15 amino acids. The germline gives CDR1 SGHDT, CDR2 YYEEEE.

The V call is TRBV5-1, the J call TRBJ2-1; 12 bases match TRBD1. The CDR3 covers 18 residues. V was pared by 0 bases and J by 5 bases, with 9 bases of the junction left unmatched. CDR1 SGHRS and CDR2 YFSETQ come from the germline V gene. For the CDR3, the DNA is TGCGCCAGCAGCTTGGGTAGGGACAGGGGGCCTGAGAACAATGAGCAGTTCTTC. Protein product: CASSLGRDRGPENNEQFF.

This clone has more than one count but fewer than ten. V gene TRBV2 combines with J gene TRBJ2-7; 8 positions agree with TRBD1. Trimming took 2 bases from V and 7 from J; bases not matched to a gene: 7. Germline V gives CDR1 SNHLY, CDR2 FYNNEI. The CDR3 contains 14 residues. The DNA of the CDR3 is TGTGCCAGCAGTGAACGGCAGGGGGCGCGTGAGCAGTACTTC. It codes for CASSERQGAREQYF.

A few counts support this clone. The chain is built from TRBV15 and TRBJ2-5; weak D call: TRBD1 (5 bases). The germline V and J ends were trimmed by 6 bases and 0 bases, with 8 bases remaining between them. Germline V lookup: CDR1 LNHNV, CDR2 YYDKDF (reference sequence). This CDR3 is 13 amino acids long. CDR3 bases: TGTGCCACCAGAACAGGCTACCAAGAGACCCAGTACTTC. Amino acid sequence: CATRTGYQETQYF.

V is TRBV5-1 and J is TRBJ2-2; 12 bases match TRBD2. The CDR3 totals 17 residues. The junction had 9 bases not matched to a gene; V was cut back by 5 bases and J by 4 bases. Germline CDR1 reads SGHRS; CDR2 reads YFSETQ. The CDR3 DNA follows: TGCGCCAGCAGAGAACTAGCGGGAGGTAGGGGCACCGGGGAGCTGTTTTTT. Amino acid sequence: CASRELAGGRGTGELFF.

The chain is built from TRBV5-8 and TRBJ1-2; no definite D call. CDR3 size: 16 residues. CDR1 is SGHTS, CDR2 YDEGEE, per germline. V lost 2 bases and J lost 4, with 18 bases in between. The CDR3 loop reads CASSFQPGTSFYGYTF. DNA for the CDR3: TGTGCCAGCAGCTTCCAGCCCGGAACATCCTTCTATGGCTACACCTTC.

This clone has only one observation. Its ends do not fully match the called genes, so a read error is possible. CDR3 nucleotides: TGTGCCAGCCGTGACAGGACAGGGCTCCCCGGGGCCAACGTCCTGACTTTC. Its translation is CASRDRTGLPGANVLTF. V usage is TRBV2 and J usage is TRBJ2-6; TRBD1 matches 8 bases. The CDR3 spans 17 residues. CDR1 SNHLY and CDR2 FYNNEI come from the germline V gene.

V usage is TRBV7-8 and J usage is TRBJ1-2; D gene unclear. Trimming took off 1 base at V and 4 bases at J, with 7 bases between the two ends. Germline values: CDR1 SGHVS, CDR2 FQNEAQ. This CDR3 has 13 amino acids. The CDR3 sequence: CASSLVVPYGYTF. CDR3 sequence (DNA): TGTGCCAGCAGCTTAGTTGTACCCTATGGCTACACCTTC.

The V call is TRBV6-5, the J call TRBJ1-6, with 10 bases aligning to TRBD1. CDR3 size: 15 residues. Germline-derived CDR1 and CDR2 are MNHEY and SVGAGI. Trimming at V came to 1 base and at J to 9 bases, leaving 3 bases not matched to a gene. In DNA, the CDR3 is TGTGCCAGCAGTTACTTCGGGACAGGGGTTTCACCCCTCCACTTT. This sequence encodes CASSYFGTGVSPLHF.

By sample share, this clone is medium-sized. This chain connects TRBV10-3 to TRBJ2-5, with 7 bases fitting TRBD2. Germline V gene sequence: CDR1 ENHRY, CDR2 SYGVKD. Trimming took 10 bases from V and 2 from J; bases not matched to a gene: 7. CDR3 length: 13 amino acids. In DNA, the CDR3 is TGTGCCAGCCGAGCGGGGATACAAGAGACCCAGTACTTC. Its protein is CASRAGIQETQYF.

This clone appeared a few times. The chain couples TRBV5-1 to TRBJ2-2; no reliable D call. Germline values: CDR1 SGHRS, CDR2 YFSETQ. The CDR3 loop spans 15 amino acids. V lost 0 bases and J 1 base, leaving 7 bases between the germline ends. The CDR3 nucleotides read TGCGCCAGCAGCTTGGCCGGATGGAACACCGGGGAGCTGTTTTTT. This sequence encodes CASSLAGWNTGELFF.

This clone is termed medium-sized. CDR3 nucleotide sequence: TGCGCCAGCACCAAACATCCGGGACAGCAAGAGACCCAGTACTTC. Translating gives CASTKHPGQQETQYF. The V and J genes are TRBV4-1 and TRBJ2-5; 7 nucleotides align to TRBD1. Trimming cost V 7 bases and J 2 bases; bases outside gene matches: 10. The germline CDR1 and CDR2 sequences are MGHRA and YSYEKL. This CDR3 has 15 amino acids.

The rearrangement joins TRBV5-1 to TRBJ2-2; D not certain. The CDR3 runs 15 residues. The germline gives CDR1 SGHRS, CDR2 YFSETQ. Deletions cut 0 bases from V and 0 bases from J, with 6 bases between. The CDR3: CASSLAIANTGELFF. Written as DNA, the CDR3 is TGCGCCAGCAGCTTGGCTATCGCGAACACCGGGGAGCTGTTTTTT.

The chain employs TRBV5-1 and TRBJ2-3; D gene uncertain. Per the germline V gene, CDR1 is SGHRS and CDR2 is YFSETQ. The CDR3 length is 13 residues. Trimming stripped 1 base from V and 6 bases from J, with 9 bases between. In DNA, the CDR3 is TGCGCCAGCAGCTTGTCTGTGGCGGATACGCAGTATTTT. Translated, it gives CASSLSVADTQYF.

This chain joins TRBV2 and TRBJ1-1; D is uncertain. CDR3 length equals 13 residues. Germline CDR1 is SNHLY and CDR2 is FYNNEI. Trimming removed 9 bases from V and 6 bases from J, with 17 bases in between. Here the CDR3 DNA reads TGTGCCAGTACACTCGATATTCGGGCTGAAGCTTTCTTT. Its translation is CASTLDIRAEAFF.

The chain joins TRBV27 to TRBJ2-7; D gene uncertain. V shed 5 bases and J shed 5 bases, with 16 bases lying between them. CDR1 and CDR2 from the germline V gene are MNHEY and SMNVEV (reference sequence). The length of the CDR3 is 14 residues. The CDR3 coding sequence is TGTGCCAGCAGTGTAAGACAAGGTAGGGACGAGCAGTACTTC. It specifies CASSVRQGRDEQYF.

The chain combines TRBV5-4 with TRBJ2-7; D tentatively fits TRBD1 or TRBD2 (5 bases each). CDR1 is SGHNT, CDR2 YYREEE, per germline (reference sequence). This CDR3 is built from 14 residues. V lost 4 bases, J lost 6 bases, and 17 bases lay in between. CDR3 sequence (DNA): TGTGCCAGCAGCCTACGGGACGTTGTCTCCGAGCAGTACTTC. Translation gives CASSLRDVVSEQYF.

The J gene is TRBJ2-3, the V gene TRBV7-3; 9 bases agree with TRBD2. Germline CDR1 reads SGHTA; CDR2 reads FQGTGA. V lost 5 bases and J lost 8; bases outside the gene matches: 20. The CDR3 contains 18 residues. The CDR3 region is CASSPIGSGGYRGGTQYF. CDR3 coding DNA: TGTGCCAGCAGCCCAATTGGGAGCGGGGGGTACCGTGGAGGTACGCAGTATTTT. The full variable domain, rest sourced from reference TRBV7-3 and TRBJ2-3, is GAGVSQTPSNKVTEKGKYVELRCDPISGHTALYWYRQSLGQGPEFLIYFQGTGAADDSGLPNDRFFAVRPEGSVSTLKIQRTERGDSAVYLCASSPIGSGGYRGGTQYFGPGTRLTVL.